This passage covers 12 T cell receptor beta chains from one sample sequenced in a study of shared clonotypes between healthy human individuals (TCRdb year 2020). The library was prepared using the immunoSEQ multiplex PCR assay. As stored in TCRdb, this immuneACCESS dataset retains in-frame rearrangements with V and J assigned. A fraction of the clones does not appear; measured against another copy, unresolved V genes explain less than half of the discrepancy, and the remainder lacks a known reason. For this sample there are roughly 2,000,000 clones; approximately 94% appear just once. The top ten clones comprise around 1% of the sample. CD8 naive samples consisted of CD45RO-negative cells that were positively selected for CCR7, yielding a CD45RA+CCR7+ population without TemRA cells. The source material was naive CD8+ T cells sorted from blood. In light of the paper, this sample's cell subset or site label describes: CD45RA+CCR7+. The receptor source for this set is a young man in good health.

This chain connects TRBV29-1 to TRBJ2-3; 8 bases are a match to TRBD1. The V gene end was trimmed by 6 bases and the J gene end by 0 bases; junction bases not matched to a gene: 8. CDR3 size: 15 residues. Germline V gene sequence: CDR1 SQVTM, CDR2 ANQGSEA. The CDR3 nucleotides read TGCAGCGTCGTGGACAGGGCAACTAGCACAGATACGCAGTATTTT. Protein: CSVVDRATSTDTQYF.

In this sample, this clone turned up a few times. The rearrangement links TRBV28 to TRBJ1-1; D call uncertain. The V and J ends lost 2 bases and 7 bases respectively, with 11 bases between them. Germline assignment: CDR1 MDHEN and CDR2 SYDVKM. The CDR3 loop spans 13 amino acids. The CDR3 sequence: CASSLTVGDEAFF. CDR3 DNA sequence: TGTGCCAGCAGTTTAACGGTTGGGGATGAAGCTTTCTTT.

The chain uses TRBV19 and TRBJ2-1; D might be TRBD1 (5 bases). The CDR3 spans 14 residues. V shed 5 bases and J shed 2 bases, with 10 bases lying between them. From germline, CDR1 is LNHDA and CDR2 SQIVND (reference sequence). CDR3 protein: CASSSGYTYNEQFF. The CDR3 DNA follows: TGTGCCAGTAGTTCAGGGTATACCTACAATGAGCAGTTCTTC.

The genes are TRBV6-5 and TRBJ2-1, with D unresolved. The CDR3 totals 12 residues. V was clipped by 6 bases and J by 4 bases, with 7 bases between them. CDR1 MNHEY and CDR2 SVGAGI come from the germline V gene. The CDR3 DNA is TGTGCCAGCAGCAAGTTGTACAATGAGCAGTTCTTC. Protein: CASSKLYNEQFF.

This clone was seen a single time. The chain carries TRBV7-9 and TRBJ1-4; TRBD1 matches 8 bases. V lost 3 bases, J lost 5 bases, and 5 bases stayed unmatched. This CDR3 is built from 15 residues. The germline gives CDR1 SEHNR, CDR2 FQNEAQ (reference sequence). CDR3 in DNA: TGTGCCAGCAGCTTGGGGACAGGCGGAAATGAAAAACTGTTTTTT. Its protein product is CASSLGTGGNEKLFF. The entire variable domain, with the rest obtained from reference TRBV7-9 and TRBJ1-4, is as follows: DTGVSQNPRHKITKRGQNVTFRCDPISEHNRLYWYRQTLGQGPEFLTYFQNEAQLEKSRLLSDRFSAERPKGSFSTLEIQRTEQGDSAMYLCASSLGTGGNEKLFFGSGTQLSVL.

V and J are TRBV27 and TRBJ1-6; TRBD1 agrees at 8 bases. Germline V gene data show CDR1 as MNHEY and CDR2 as SMNVEV (reference sequence). Trimming took 9 bases from V and 12 from J; bases not matched to a gene: 16. The CDR3 has 15 residues. CDR3 residues: CARTTLGTGRVPLHF. The CDR3 DNA reads TGTGCCAGAACAACACTTGGGACAGGTCGGGTACCCCTCCACTTT.

J is TRBJ2-7 and V is TRBV28; the match to TRBD1 covers 7 bases. Trimming at V came to 2 bases and at J to 2 bases, leaving 12 bases not matched to a gene. CDR1 is MDHEN and CDR2 is SYDVKM in the germline V gene. The CDR3 consists of 17 residues. Here the CDR3 reads CASSLQPTGDATYEQYF. The DNA for the CDR3 is TGTGCCAGCAGTTTACAGCCCACAGGGGACGCTACCTACGAGCAGTACTTC.

This chain connects TRBV27 to TRBJ1-2, with 7 bases lining up with TRBD1. The V and J ends lost 6 bases and 4 bases, in that order; junction bases with no gene match: 8. CDR1 and CDR2 (germline): MNHEY, SMNVEV (reference sequence). This CDR3 spans 14 amino acids. The CDR3 sequence: CASRDDRAGYGYTF. The CDR3 DNA reads as TGTGCCAGCAGGGACGACAGGGCGGGCTATGGCTACACCTTC.

V is TRBV7-9 and J is TRBJ2-3; 8 nucleotides align to TRBD1. Germline V gene data show CDR1 as SEHNR and CDR2 as FQNEAQ (reference sequence). With 5 bases clipped from V and 0 bases from J, the junction kept 4 bases outside the gene matches. The CDR3 is 15 amino acids. The CDR3 is CASSARTGSTDTQYF. CDR3 nucleotide sequence: TGTGCCAGCAGCGCCCGGACAGGGAGCACAGATACGCAGTATTTT.

The chain carries TRBV7-2 and TRBJ2-3; the match to TRBD2 covers 9 bases. J gave up 1 base and V 1 base, and 9 bases lay outside the gene matches. The CDR3 length is 18 residues. Germline V CDR1 and CDR2: SGHTA, FQGNSA. CDR3 bases: TGTGCCAGCAGCTTAGGGCCTAGCGGGAACTGGGGCACAGATACGCAGTATTTT. Protein: CASSLGPSGNWGTDTQYF.

The rearrangement uses TRBV19 and TRBJ2-1, with D unresolved. V lost 2 bases to trimming and J lost 1 base, with 9 bases between them. Germline CDR1 is LNHDA and CDR2 is SQIVND (reference sequence). CDR3 length: 15 residues. As DNA, the CDR3 is TGTGCCAGTAGTATACTCCTAACATCCTACAATGAGCAGTTCTTC. It is translated as CASSILLTSYNEQFF.

The chain uses TRBV2 and TRBJ2-1; 13 nucleotides align to TRBD2. The CDR3 has 20 amino acids. V dropped 3 bases and J dropped 1; count of bases not matched to a gene: 12. The V gene's germline CDR1 is SNHLY and CDR2 FYNNEI. CDR3: CASSDTGLAGKSGSYNEQFF. The CDR3 DNA reads as TGTGCCAGCAGTGACACGGGACTAGCGGGAAAAAGTGGGTCCTACAATGAGCAGTTCTTC. The full variable domain, its missing parts supplied by reference TRBV2 and TRBJ2-1, is EPEVTQTPSHQVTQMGQEVILRCVPISNHLYFYWYRQILGQKVEFLVSFYNNEISEKSEIFDDQFSVERPDGSNFTLKIRSTKLEDSAMYFCASSDTGLAGKSGSYNEQFFGPGTRLTVL.